These 24 T cell receptor beta chains were sequenced from one sample in a study of immune heterogeneity within non-small cell lung tumors. The template for each sample was 450 to 750 ng of genomic DNA, which had been extracted from bulk tumor tissue. Biopsies that were spaced far apart were taken, several per primary tumor, during surgery. Each patient presented with untreated, newly diagnosed non-small cell lung cancer and received curative surgery. The TCR beta CDR3 region was amplified by multiplex PCR employing 32 V and 13 J primers. TCRdb called the multiplex PCR reads again in MiXCR, with one record for every CDR3 protein. The table includes around 3,600 distinct CDR3 sequences, roughly two fifths detected once. Sequences were obtained from lung tumor tissue. These receptors all come from a man aged 70 or older with non-small cell lung cancer.

Only a few counts were recorded for this clonotype. The chain couples TRBV20-1 to TRBJ2-7, with D hard to call. Trimming removed 3 bases from V and 2 bases from J, with 14 bases in between. CDR1 is DFQATT, CDR2 SNEGSKA, per germline (reference sequence). The CDR3 covers 14 residues. CDR3 nucleotide sequence: TGCAGTGCTAGTGGCCGTATCGGCGCCTACGAGCAGTACTTC. Amino acid sequence: CSASGRIGAYEQYF.

The chain combines TRBV10-3 with TRBJ2-3; D is perhaps TRBD2 (7 bases). This CDR3 has 13 residues. Germline values: CDR1 ENHRY, CDR2 SYGVKD. Trimming took 10 bases from V and 5 from J, leaving 16 bases between them. The CDR3 nucleotides are TGTGCCACCGAGGGGGGGAATGGAGATACGCAGTATTTT. It yields the protein CATEGGNGDTQYF.

The chain carries TRBV19 and TRBJ1-4; D is ambiguous. Trimming took off 7 bases at V and 5 bases at J, with 14 bases between the two ends. CDR1 and CDR2 from the germline V gene are LNHDA and SQIVND (reference sequence). There are 14 residues in the CDR3. CDR3 DNA: TGTGCCAGTAACGTCAGAAACTCAAATGAAAAACTGTTTTTT. Translated, it gives CASNVRNSNEKLFF.

This clonotype was seen only a few times. The chain has TRBV6-2 or TRBV6-3 and TRBJ2-5, with 9 bases fitting TRBD2. This CDR3 contains 14 residues. The V segment lost 1 base and the J segment 5 bases; nucleotides outside the gene matches: 2. CDR1 MNHEY and CDR2 SVGEGT come from the germline V gene. CDR3 nucleotide sequence: TGTGCCAGCAGTTACTGGACTAGCGCGGAGACCCAGTACTTC. Its translation: CASSYWTSAETQYF.

This rearrangement joins TRBV12-3 or TRBV12-4 to TRBJ1-5; 8 nucleotides match TRBD1. V was clipped by 6 bases and J by 7 bases; unmatched bases: 8. This CDR3 region has 14 residues. The CDR3 reads CASSSDRADQPQHF. The DNA for the CDR3 is TGTGCCAGCAGCTCGGACAGGGCGGACCAGCCCCAGCATTTT.

The chain joins TRBV15 to TRBJ2-1; the D gene is possibly TRBD2 (5 bases). The CDR3 runs to 17 residues. V lost 0 bases to trimming and J lost 0 bases, with 12 bases between them. Germline loops: CDR1 LNHNV, CDR2 YYDKDF (reference sequence). The CDR3 nucleotides read TGTGCCACCAGCAGAGATCGAGCGGAGAGCTCCTACAATGAGCAGTTCTTC. Encoded protein: CATSRDRAESSYNEQFF.

This chain uses TRBV4-1 with TRBJ2-3; 12 bases agree with TRBD2. Unmatched junction bases numbered 7, after V lost 5 bases and J lost 4 bases. This CDR3 has 16 residues. Germline V gives CDR1 MGHRA, CDR2 YSYEKL. The CDR3 coding sequence is TGCGCCAGCAGCGTTCGACTAGCGGGAGTACCAGATACGCAGTATTTT. Translated, it gives CASSVRLAGVPDTQYF.

This clonotype is large in the sample. The chain uses TRBV11-1 and TRBJ2-7; 10 nucleotides align to TRBD1. Trimming took 2 bases from V and 1 from J; bases not matched to a gene: 5. The V gene's germline CDR1 is SGHAT and CDR2 FQDESV (reference sequence). CDR3 length equals 16 residues. CDR3 residues: CASSLNGDRGSYEQYF. As DNA, the CDR3 is TGTGCCAGCAGCTTAAATGGGGACAGGGGTTCCTACGAGCAGTACTTC. The entire variable domain, with the rest obtained from reference TRBV11-1 and TRBJ2-7, is as follows: EAEVAQSPRYKITEKSQAVAFWCDPISGHATLYWYRQILGQGPELLVQFQDESVVDDSQLPKDRFSAERLKGVDSTLKIQPAELGDSAMYLCASSLNGDRGSYEQYFGPGTRLTVT.

The chain employs TRBV6-1 and TRBJ1-6; 8 bases line up with TRBD1. Germline lookup yields CDR1 MNHNS and CDR2 SASEGT. The CDR3 sequence is 18 residues long. V dropped 6 bases and J dropped 0; count of bases not matched to a gene: 10. CDR3 sequence (DNA): TGTGCCAGCAGCCGCATACAGGGGGGGAGCTCCTATAATTCACCCCTCCACTTT. Its translation is CASSRIQGGSSYNSPLHF.

The chain links TRBV7-9 to TRBJ1-4, with TRBD1 matching 9 bases. Germline trimming cut 5 bases from V and 7 bases from J; bases unmatched to any gene: 5. This CDR3 has 14 residues. Germline lookup yields CDR1 SEHNR and CDR2 FQNEAQ (reference sequence). DNA of the CDR3: TGTGCCAGCAGCGGGACAGGGTTGGGTGAAAAACTGTTTTTT. Translated: CASSGTGLGEKLFF. The complete variable domain, with remaining parts taken from reference TRBV7-9 and TRBJ1-4, reads DTGVSQNPRHKITKRGQNVTFRCDPISEHNRLYWYRQTLGQGPEFLTYFQNEAQLEKSRLLSDRFSAERPKGSFSTLEIQRTEQGDSAMYLCASSGTGLGEKLFFGSGTQLSVL.

The V gene is TRBV19, the J gene TRBJ1-2, with D tentatively TRBD1 (6 bases). Germline loops: CDR1 LNHDA, CDR2 SQIVND (reference sequence). V lost 0 bases and J 4 bases, leaving 18 bases between the germline ends. The CDR3 contains 17 residues. CDR3 sequence: CASSIDGGKGESYGYTF. CDR3 in DNA: TGTGCCAGTAGTATAGATGGGGGTAAGGGGGAGTCCTATGGCTACACCTTC.

This clonotype was seen a handful of times. V is TRBV3-1 and J is TRBJ2-1, with TRBD2 matching over 9 bases. V trimming: 1 base; J trimming: 4 bases; junction bases outside the gene matches: 8. This CDR3 region has 17 residues. Germline V gene sequence: CDR1 LGHDT, CDR2 YNNKEL (reference sequence). In DNA, the CDR3 is TGTGCCAGCAGCCAAGTCATAAGTAGCGGGGGATACAATGAGCAGTTCTTC. Translated: CASSQVISSGGYNEQFF.

On this clonotype itself: The conserved phenylalanine or tryptophan normally closing the CDR3 is absent here, so this likely arose from a read error. This chain links TRBV20-1 with TRBJ2-1; 9 bases align to TRBD2. Germline CDR1 DFQATT, CDR2 SNEGSKA (reference sequence). Germline trimming cut 4 bases from V and 0 bases from J; bases unmatched to any gene: 1. The CDR3 is 14 residues long. The DNA for the CDR3 is TGCAGTGCTAAACTAGCGGGCTCCTACAATGAGCAGTTCTTG. It yields the protein CSAKLAGSYNEQFL.

This clonotype was detected only a few times. The chain employs TRBV7-9 and TRBJ2-7; 9 bases line up with TRBD1. After removal of 5 bases from V and 4 bases from J, the junction contained 9 bases not matched to a gene. The germline CDR1 and CDR2 sequences are SEHNR and FQNEAQ (reference sequence). This CDR3 contains 15 residues. The CDR3 coding sequence is TGTGCCAGCAGCAGTCCGGGACAGGGTTCGTACGAGCAGTACTTC. Translating it yields CASSSPGQGSYEQYF.

This clonotype was counted a few times. The gene calls are TRBV5-8 and TRBJ2-7; D not certain. From germline, CDR1 is SGHTS and CDR2 YDEGEE. Trimming stripped 1 base from V and 3 bases from J, with 14 bases between. CDR3 length equals 15 residues. DNA of the CDR3: TGTGCCAGCAGCTTGAGTCCTAGTTATATCTACGAGCAGTACTTC. Its protein is CASSLSPSYIYEQYF.

This clonotype has only a few counts. The chain combines TRBV11-3 with TRBJ1-6; 8 nucleotides align to TRBD1. CDR3 size: 16 residues. Trimming at V came to 5 bases and at J to 7 bases, leaving 10 bases not matched to a gene. Germline V gene data show CDR1 as SGHNT and CDR2 as YENEEA. In DNA form, the CDR3 reads TGTGCCAGCAGCCCGACAAACAGGGGGGGAAATTCACCCCTCCACTTT. Translation: CASSPTNRGGNSPLHF.

V gene TRBV20-1 combines with J gene TRBJ2-4; D perhaps matches TRBD1 (5 bases). Germline V gene lookup returns CDR1 DFQATT and CDR2 SNEGSKA (reference sequence). The CDR3 covers 13 residues. Trimming left V 5 bases short and J 7 bases short, with 15 bases between. The CDR3 spells CSAYGQIQNIQYF. Written as DNA, the CDR3 is TGCAGTGCTTACGGACAAATTCAGAACATTCAGTACTTC.

V is TRBV20-1 and J is TRBJ2-5, with D possibly TRBD2 on 6 matching bases. CDR3 length: 14 amino acids. Germline CDR1 is DFQATT and CDR2 is SNEGSKA (reference sequence). V lost 1 base and J 5 bases, leaving 14 bases between the germline ends. The DNA of the CDR3 is TGCAGTGCTAGAGTTCAAGGTCGGGGGGAGACCCAGTACTTC. Protein product: CSARVQGRGETQYF.

By share, this clonotype ranks as large. The chain carries TRBV19 and TRBJ1-5; D is perhaps TRBD1 (5 bases). V lost 3 bases, J lost 0 bases, and 9 bases lay in between. The CDR3 length is 15 residues. CDR1 is LNHDA, CDR2 SQIVND, per germline (reference sequence). DNA for the CDR3: TGTGCCAGTAGTATTTCAGGGTCTAGCAATCAGCCCCAGCATTTT. It specifies CASSISGSSNQPQHF.

This clonotype rates as large (0.1 to 1%). The chain employs TRBV20-1 and TRBJ2-1, with D unresolved. The germline V gene has CDR1 DFQATT and CDR2 SNEGSKA (reference sequence). CDR3 length equals 13 residues. Trimming pared 1 base from V and 12 bases from J, leaving 16 bases between. CDR3 amino acids: CSARGIESLVQFF. CDR3 sequence (DNA): TGCAGTGCTAGAGGGATAGAGAGTCTCGTGCAGTTCTTC.

This clonotype was seen only a few times. The chain employs TRBV6-2 or TRBV6-3 and TRBJ2-7; 11 nucleotides agree with TRBD2. J lost 6 bases, V lost 9 bases, and 4 bases had no gene match. This CDR3 is 12 amino acids long. Germline CDR1 is MNHEY and CDR2 is SVGEGT. CDR3 region: CARPGLAVEQYF. The CDR3, as DNA: TGTGCCAGGCCGGGACTAGCGGTCGAGCAGTACTTC.

The CDR3 reads CSARDTGGSNYGYTF. CDR3 coding DNA: TGCAGTGCTAGAGATACGGGGGGTTCTAACTATGGCTACACCTTC. This chain uses TRBV20-1 with TRBJ1-2, with D possibly matching TRBD1 (5 bases). Germline V CDR1 and CDR2: DFQATT, SNEGSKA (reference sequence). Deletions cut 0 bases from V and 0 bases from J, with 11 bases between. This CDR3 comprises 15 residues.

The table lists this clonotype with a few counts. This rearrangement joins TRBV15 to TRBJ2-4; D remains unclear. The V gene lost 5 bases and the J gene lost 8 bases, with 10 bases spanning the gap. Germline V gene lookup returns CDR1 LNHNV and CDR2 YYDKDF (reference sequence). The CDR3 length is 12 residues. The CDR3 protein is CATSLTTDIQYF. CDR3 DNA: TGTGCCACCAGCCTGACCACGGACATTCAGTACTTC.

The chain recombines TRBV6-2 or TRBV6-3 with TRBJ2-2; 9 bases line up with TRBD2. CDR1 is MNHEY, CDR2 SVGEGT, per germline. The CDR3 consists of 14 residues. With 7 bases clipped from V and 3 bases from J, the junction kept 3 bases outside the gene matches. CDR3 protein: CASMTSGYTGELFF. Written as DNA, the CDR3 is TGTGCCAGCATGACTAGCGGATACACCGGGGAGCTGTTTTTT.